This TCR beta chain was observed in a study of PD-1 blockade in classical Hodgkin lymphoma. Study details: The patients were dosed with nivolumab 3 mg/kg, infused intravenously every 2 weeks. Notes on the study in general: As was reported, newly diagnosed patients showed lower baseline TCR diversity than healthy donors did. CD4+ TCR diversity rose significantly by C4D1, and CD8+ TCR diversity did not.

This CDR3 is 15 amino acids long. V gave up 4 bases and J gave up 0 bases; unmatched junction bases: 4. CDR1 and CDR2 (germline): SGHTA, FQGNSA. This clone appeared once. Its specificity is not known. Sequencing used immunoSEQ multiplex PCR; TCRdb keeps in-frame clones, though not all of them. The sample lists some 41,000 clones, about 85% occurring once. Autologous stem cell transplantation was followed by relapse in every patient, and brentuximab vedotin exposure varied. The chain combines TRBV7-2 with TRBJ2-5, with 8 bases matching TRBD2. The sequencing here drew on peripheral blood mononuclear cells (PBMCs), taken before the second cycle of nivolumab. This clonotype originated in a human donor with classical Hodgkin lymphoma. The chain's CDR3 is CASSYQRGYQETQYF. CDR3 nucleotide sequence: TGTGCCAGCAGCTACCAGCGGGGGTACCAAGAGACCCAGTACTTC.